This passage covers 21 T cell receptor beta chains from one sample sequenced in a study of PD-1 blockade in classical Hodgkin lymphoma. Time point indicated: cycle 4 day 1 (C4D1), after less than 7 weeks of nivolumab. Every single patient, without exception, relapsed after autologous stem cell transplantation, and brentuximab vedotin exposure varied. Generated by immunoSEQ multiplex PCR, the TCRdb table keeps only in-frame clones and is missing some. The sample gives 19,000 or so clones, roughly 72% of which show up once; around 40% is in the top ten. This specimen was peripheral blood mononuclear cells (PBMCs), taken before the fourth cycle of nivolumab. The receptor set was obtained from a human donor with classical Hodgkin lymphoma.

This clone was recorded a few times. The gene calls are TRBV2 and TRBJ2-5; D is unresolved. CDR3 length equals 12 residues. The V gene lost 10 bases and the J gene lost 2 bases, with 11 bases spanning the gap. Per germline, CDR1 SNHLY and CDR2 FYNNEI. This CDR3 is CATSGQQETQYF. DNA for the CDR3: TGTGCCACCTCCGGGCAGCAAGAGACCCAGTACTTC.

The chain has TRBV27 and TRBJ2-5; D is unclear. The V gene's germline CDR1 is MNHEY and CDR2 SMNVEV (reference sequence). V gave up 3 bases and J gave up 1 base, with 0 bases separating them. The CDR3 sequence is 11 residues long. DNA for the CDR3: TGTGCCAGCAGTTTCCAAGAGACCCAGTACTTC. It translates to CASSFQETQYF.

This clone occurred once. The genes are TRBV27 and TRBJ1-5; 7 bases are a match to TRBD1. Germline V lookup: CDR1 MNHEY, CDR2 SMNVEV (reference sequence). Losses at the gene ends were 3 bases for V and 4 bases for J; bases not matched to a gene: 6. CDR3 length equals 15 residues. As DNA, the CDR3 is TGTGCCAGCAGTTTCCAGGGACAGCCAAATCAGCCCCAGCATTTT. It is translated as CASSFQGQPNQPQHF.

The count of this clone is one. The CDR3 protein is CASSVASNTEAFF. The CDR3 DNA is TGTGCCAGCAGCGTAGCCAGTAACACTGAAGCTTTCTTT. The chain recombines TRBV9 with TRBJ1-1; D is ambiguous. Germline CDR1 and CDR2: SGDLS and YYNGEE. Deletions cut 0 bases from V and 2 bases from J, with 5 bases between. There are 13 residues in the CDR3.

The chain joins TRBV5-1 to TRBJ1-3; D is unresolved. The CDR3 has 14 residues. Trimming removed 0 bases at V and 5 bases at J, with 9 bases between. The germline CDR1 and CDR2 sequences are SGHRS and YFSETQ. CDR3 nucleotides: TGCGCCAGCAGCTTGGGAGCGTCGCGAAACACCATATATTTT. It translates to CASSLGASRNTIYF.

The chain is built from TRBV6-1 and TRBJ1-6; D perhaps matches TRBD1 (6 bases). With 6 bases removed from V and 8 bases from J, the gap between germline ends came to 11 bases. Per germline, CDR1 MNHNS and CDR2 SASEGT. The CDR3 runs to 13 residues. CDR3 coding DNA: TGTGCCAGCAGAGTGAGGGGGGATTCACCCCTCCACTTT. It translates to CASRVRGDSPLHF.

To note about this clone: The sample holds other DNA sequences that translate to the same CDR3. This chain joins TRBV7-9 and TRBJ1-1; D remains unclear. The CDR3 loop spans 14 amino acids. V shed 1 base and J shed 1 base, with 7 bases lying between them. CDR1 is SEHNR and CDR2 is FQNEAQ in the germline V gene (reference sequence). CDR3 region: CASSLGLGNTEAFF. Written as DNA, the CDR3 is TGTGCCAGCAGCTTAGGATTGGGGAACACTGAAGCTTTCTTT. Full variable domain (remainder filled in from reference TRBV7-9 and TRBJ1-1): DTGVSQNPRHKITKRGQNVTFRCDPISEHNRLYWYRQTLGQGPEFLTYFQNEAQLEKSRLLSDRFSAERPKGSFSTLEIQRTEQGDSAMYLCASSLGLGNTEAFFGQGTRLTVV.

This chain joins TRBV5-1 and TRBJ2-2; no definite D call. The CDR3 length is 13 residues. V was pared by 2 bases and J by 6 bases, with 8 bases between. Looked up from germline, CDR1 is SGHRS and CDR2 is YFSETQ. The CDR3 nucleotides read TGCGCCAGCAGCTTTTCGCTAGCCGGGGAGCTGTTTTTT. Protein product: CASSFSLAGELFF.

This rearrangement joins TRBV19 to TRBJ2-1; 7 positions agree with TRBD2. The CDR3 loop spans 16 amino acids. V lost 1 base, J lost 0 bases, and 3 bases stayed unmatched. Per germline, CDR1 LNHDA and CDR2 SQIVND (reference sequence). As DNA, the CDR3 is TGTGCCAGTAGTATAGGGGGGGGGAGCTCCTACAATGAGCAGTTCTTC. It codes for CASSIGGGSSYNEQFF.

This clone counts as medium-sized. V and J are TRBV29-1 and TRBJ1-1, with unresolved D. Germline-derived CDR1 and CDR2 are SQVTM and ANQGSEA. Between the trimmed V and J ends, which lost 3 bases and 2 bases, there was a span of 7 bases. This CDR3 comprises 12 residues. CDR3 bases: TGCAGCGTTGATGAGAGAAACACTGAAGCTTTCTTT. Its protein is CSVDERNTEAFF. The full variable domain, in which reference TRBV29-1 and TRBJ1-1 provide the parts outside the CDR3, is SAVISQKPSRDICQRGTSLTIQCQVDSQVTMMFWYRQQPGQSLTLIATANQGSEATYESGFVIDKFPISRPNLTFSTLTVSNMSPEDSSIYLCSVDERNTEAFFGQGTRLTVV.

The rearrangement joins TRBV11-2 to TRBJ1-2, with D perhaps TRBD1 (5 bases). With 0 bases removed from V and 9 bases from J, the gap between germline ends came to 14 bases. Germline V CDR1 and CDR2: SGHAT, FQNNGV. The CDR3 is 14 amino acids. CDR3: CASSLERDGRSYTF. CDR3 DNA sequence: TGTGCCAGCAGCTTAGAAAGGGACGGTCGTAGCTACACCTTC.

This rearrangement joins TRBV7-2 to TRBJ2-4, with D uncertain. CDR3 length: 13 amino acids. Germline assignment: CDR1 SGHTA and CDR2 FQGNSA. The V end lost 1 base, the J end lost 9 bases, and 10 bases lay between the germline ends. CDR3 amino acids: CASSLVPGGIQYF. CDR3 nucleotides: TGTGCCAGCAGCTTAGTTCCGGGCGGCATTCAGTACTTC.

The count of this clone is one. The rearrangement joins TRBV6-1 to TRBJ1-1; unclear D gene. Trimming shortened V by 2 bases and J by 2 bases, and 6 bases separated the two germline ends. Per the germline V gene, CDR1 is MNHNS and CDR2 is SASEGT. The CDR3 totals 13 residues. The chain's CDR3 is CASSELDNTEAFF. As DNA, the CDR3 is TGTGCCAGCAGTGAATTAGACAACACTGAAGCTTTCTTT.

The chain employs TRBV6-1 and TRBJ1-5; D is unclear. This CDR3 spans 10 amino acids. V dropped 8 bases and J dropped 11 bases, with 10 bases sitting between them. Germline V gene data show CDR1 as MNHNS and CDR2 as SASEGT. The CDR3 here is CASGKITQHF. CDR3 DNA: TGTGCCAGCGGTAAGATCACCCAGCATTTT.

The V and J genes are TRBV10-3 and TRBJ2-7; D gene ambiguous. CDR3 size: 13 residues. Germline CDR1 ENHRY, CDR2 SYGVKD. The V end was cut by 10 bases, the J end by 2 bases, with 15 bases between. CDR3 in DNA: TGTGCCAGCACCCCCGGCCCAACCTACGAGCAGTACTTC. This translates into CASTPGPTYEQYF.

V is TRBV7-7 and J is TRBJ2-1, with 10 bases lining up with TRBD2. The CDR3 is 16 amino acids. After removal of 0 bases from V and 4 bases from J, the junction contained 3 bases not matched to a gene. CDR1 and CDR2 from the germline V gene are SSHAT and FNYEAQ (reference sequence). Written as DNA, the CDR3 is TGTGCCAGCAGCTTAGCTAGCGGGGGGCGGTACAATGAGCAGTTCTTC. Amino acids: CASSLASGGRYNEQFF.

The CDR3 loop reads CASSLTVPQETQYF. Here the CDR3 DNA reads TGTGCCAGCAGCCTCACAGTGCCACAAGAGACCCAGTACTTC. The chain links TRBV7-9 to TRBJ2-5, with D unclear. Germline-derived CDR1 and CDR2 are SEHNR and FQNEAQ (reference sequence). The CDR3 runs to 14 residues. With 5 bases removed from V and 2 bases from J, the gap between germline ends came to 12 bases. The entire variable domain, with the rest obtained from reference TRBV7-9 and TRBJ2-5, is as follows: DTGVSQNPRHKITKRGQNVTFRCDPISEHNRLYWYRQTLGQGPEFLTYFQNEAQLEKSRLLSDRFSAERPKGSFSTLEIQRTEQGDSAMYLCASSLTVPQETQYFGPGTRLLVL.

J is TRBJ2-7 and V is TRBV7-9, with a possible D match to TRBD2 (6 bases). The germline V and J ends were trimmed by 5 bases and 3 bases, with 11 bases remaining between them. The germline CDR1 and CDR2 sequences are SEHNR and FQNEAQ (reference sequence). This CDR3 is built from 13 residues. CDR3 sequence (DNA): TGTGCCAGCAGCCCGCCGGGGGACTACGAGCAGTACTTC. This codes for CASSPPGDYEQYF.

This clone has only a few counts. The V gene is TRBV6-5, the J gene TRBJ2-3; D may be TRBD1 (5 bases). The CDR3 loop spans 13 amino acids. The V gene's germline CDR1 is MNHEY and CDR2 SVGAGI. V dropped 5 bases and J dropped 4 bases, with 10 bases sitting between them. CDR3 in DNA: TGTGCCAGCAGTGCCCCCAGGGCAGATACGCAGTATTTT. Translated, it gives CASSAPRADTQYF.

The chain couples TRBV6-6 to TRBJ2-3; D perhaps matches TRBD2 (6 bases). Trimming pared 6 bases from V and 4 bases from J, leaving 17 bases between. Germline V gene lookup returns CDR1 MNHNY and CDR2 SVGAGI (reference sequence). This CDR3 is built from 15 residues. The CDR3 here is CASSAGLLVADTQYF. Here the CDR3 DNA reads TGTGCCAGCAGCGCGGGACTCCTCGTAGCAGATACGCAGTATTTT.

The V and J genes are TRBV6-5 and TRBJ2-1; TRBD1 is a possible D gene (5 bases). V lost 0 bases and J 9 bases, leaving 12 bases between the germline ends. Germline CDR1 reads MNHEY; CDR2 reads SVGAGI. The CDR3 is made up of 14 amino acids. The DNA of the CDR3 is TGTGCCAGCAGTTACTCGACAGCATGGCTTGAGCAGTTCTTC. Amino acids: CASSYSTAWLEQFF.